A single sample gave rise to the 26 T cell receptor beta chains below, sequenced in a study of human CD8 memory T cell subsets. By UMI-labeled 5' RACE, the TCR beta libraries were made. TCRdb re-analyzed the 5' RACE reads; it lists each CDR3 protein once, without DNA. The sample features over 8,000 distinct CDR3 sequences, with roughly 9.8% in its top ten. The sample taken for sequencing was CD8+ stem-like memory T cells (TSCM and TCM) sorted from PBMCs. Subset in this sample: stem-like memory CD8 T cells (TSTEM), CCR7+ PD-1- TIGIT-. All receptors come from a human donor in good health.

This clonotype is classed as medium-sized by frequency. The V gene is TRBV7-8, the J gene TRBJ2-1; there is no DNA to check the TCRdb D call of TRBD1. CDR3 size: 15 residues. CDR1 and CDR2 from the germline V gene are SGHVS and FQNEAQ. CDR3 loop: CASSLAGTGWYEQFF.

This clonotype counts as medium-sized by frequency. The chain combines TRBV7-9 with TRBJ1-1; TCRdb proposes TRBD1, but this gene call is untestable without DNA. The length of the CDR3 is 14 residues. CDR1 and CDR2 (germline): SEHNR, FQNEAQ (reference sequence). The CDR3: CASSPDTTNTEAFF.

The J gene is TRBJ1-2, the V gene TRBV2. Looked up from germline, CDR1 is SNHLY and CDR2 is FYNNEI. CDR3 length: 15 residues. The CDR3 sequence is CASSEVGLSHYGYTF. Complete variable domain (other parts from reference TRBV2 and TRBJ1-2): EPEVTQTPSHQVTQMGQEVILRCVPISNHLYFYWYRQILGQKVEFLVSFYNNEISEKSEIFDDQFSVERPDGSNFTLKIRSTKLEDSAMYFCASSEVGLSHYGYTFGSGTRLTVV.

The V gene is TRBV11-3, the J gene TRBJ2-7; the TCRdb D gene call, TRBD1, has no DNA to confirm it. Per germline, CDR1 SGHNT and CDR2 YENEEA. The CDR3 runs to 13 residues. CDR3 sequence reads: CASSPGHAYEQYF.

The genes are TRBV6-2 or TRBV6-3 and TRBJ2-1; TCRdb's D call, TRBD2, is unchecked because there is no DNA. The CDR3 extends over 14 amino acids. Germline assignment: CDR1 MNHEY and CDR2 SVGEGT. Here the CDR3 reads CASSDPGLEIEQFF.

V is TRBV2 and J is TRBJ2-1; TCRdb proposes TRBD1, but this gene call is untestable without DNA. CDR1 is SNHLY, CDR2 FYNNEI, per germline. This CDR3 region has 13 residues. Here the CDR3 reads CASTGDRGKFLFF. The variable domain in full, with the rest retrieved from reference TRBV2 and TRBJ2-1, is EPEVTQTPSHQVTQMGQEVILRCVPISNHLYFYWYRQILGQKVEFLVSFYNNEISEKSEIFDDQFSVERPDGSNFTLKIRSTKLEDSAMYFCASTGDRGKFLFFGPGTRLTVL.

This clonotype is classed as medium-sized by frequency. This chain connects TRBV4-1 to TRBJ1-5. CDR3 length equals 15 residues. In germline, CDR1 is MGHRA, CDR2 YSYEKL. The CDR3 is CASSQGRDFSWPQHF.

The V call is TRBV6-2 or TRBV6-3, the J call TRBJ1-5; TCRdb proposes TRBD1, but this gene call is untestable without DNA. Germline loops: CDR1 MNHEY, CDR2 SVGEGT. This CDR3 is built from 17 residues. CDR3 residues: CASRGGSPDSIYQPQHF.

The chain couples TRBV24-1 to TRBJ2-2; the D call from TCRdb, TRBD2, cannot be confirmed without DNA. The length of the CDR3 is 16 residues. Germline V lookup: CDR1 KGHDR, CDR2 SFDVKD. CDR3 loop: CATSDLASREVGELFF.

The V gene is TRBV15, the J gene TRBJ2-1. CDR1 and CDR2 from the germline V gene are LNHNV and YYDKDF (reference sequence). This CDR3 spans 12 amino acids. This CDR3 reads CATSRDSDEQFF. Supplemented by reference TRBV15 and TRBJ2-1, the full variable domain reads DAMVIQNPRYQVTQFGKPVTLSCSQTLNHNVMYWYQQKSSQAPKLLFHYYDKDFNNEADTPDNFQSRRPNTSFCFLDIRSPGLGDTAMYLCATSRDSDEQFFGPGTRLTVL.

The rearrangement uses TRBV27 and TRBJ2-1; TCRdb selects TRBD1, and the lack of DNA leaves this call unchecked. Per germline, CDR1 MNHEY and CDR2 SMNVEV (reference sequence). The CDR3 has 15 residues. The CDR3 loop is CASSRPEGIYNEQFF.

Judged by frequency, this clonotype is medium-sized (0.01 to 0.1%). This chain joins TRBV29-1 and TRBJ2-3; TCRdb's D call, TRBD2, is unchecked because there is no DNA. Germline CDR1 SQVTM, CDR2 ANQGSEA. This CDR3 is built from 17 residues. The chain's CDR3 is CSVEDLSGGSSTDTQYF.

The genes are TRBV7-9 and TRBJ1-1; TCRdb lists TRBD1, though no DNA is available to test this call. The CDR3 has 17 amino acids. The germline gives CDR1 SEHNR, CDR2 FQNEAQ (reference sequence). The CDR3 loop is CASSLGVGTGGGTEAFF.

The V and J genes are TRBV27 and TRBJ2-7; TCRdb returns TRBD1, unconfirmable since there is no DNA. Looked up from germline, CDR1 is MNHEY and CDR2 is SMNVEV (reference sequence). The CDR3 is 11 amino acids. CDR3 region: CASIDSQGAYF.

V gene TRBV2 combines with J gene TRBJ2-7. Germline-derived CDR1 and CDR2 are SNHLY and FYNNEI. CDR3 size: 12 residues. CDR3 protein: CASSEGTPEQYF.

The genes are TRBV7-9 and TRBJ2-5. The CDR3 contains 11 residues. CDR1 SEHNR and CDR2 FQNEAQ come from the germline V gene (reference sequence). This CDR3 reads CASSFSGAQYF.

Its frequency marks this clonotype as medium-sized. The rearrangement uses TRBV21-1 and TRBJ2-3. TRBV21-1 is deemed a pseudogene. CDR3 length: 11 residues. The CDR3 sequence is CASAGPDTQYF.

V is TRBV15 and J is TRBJ2-3; TCRdb returns TRBD1, unconfirmable since there is no DNA. The CDR3 runs 15 residues. CDR1 and CDR2 from the germline V gene are LNHNV and YYDKDF (reference sequence). The chain's CDR3 is CATSSRTGGTDTQYF. Variable domain in full (rest from reference TRBV15 and TRBJ2-3): DAMVIQNPRYQVTQFGKPVTLSCSQTLNHNVMYWYQQKSSQAPKLLFHYYDKDFNNEADTPDNFQSRRPNTSFCFLDIRSPGLGDTAMYLCATSSRTGGTDTQYFGPGTRLTVL.

The V gene is TRBV29-1, the J gene TRBJ1-1. The germline CDR1 and CDR2 sequences are SQVTM and ANQGSEA. This CDR3 is 12 amino acids long. This CDR3 reads CSVRGPSTEAFF.

The rearrangement joins TRBV12-3 or TRBV12-4 to TRBJ2-1; TCRdb's D call of TRBD1 is untestable without DNA. This CDR3 is built from 15 residues. This CDR3 is CASSFAGTDYNEQFF.

The chain is built from TRBV6-1 and TRBJ1-1; TCRdb indicates TRBD1, and absent DNA this call remains unverified. From germline, CDR1 is MNHNS and CDR2 SASEGT. The length of the CDR3 is 14 residues. This CDR3 reads CASRAGGAGTEAFF.

J is TRBJ2-3 and V is TRBV27; no DNA is available, so the TRBD1 call from TCRdb remains unchecked. Germline V gene sequence: CDR1 MNHEY, CDR2 SMNVEV (reference sequence). The CDR3 runs to 15 residues. CDR3 loop: CASSSPRGYTDTQYF.

The chain employs TRBV12-3 or TRBV12-4 and TRBJ2-7; lacking DNA, the TRBD1 call made by TCRdb goes unchecked. This CDR3 region has 12 residues. The CDR3 spells CASSLGGFEQYF.

CDR3 in amino acids: CASSLGLAGGPGNEQFF. This chain links TRBV12-3 or TRBV12-4 with TRBJ2-1; the D call of TRBD2 rests on TCRdb alone, since no DNA is present to check it. CDR3 length equals 17 residues.

This clonotype is classed as large by frequency. The J gene is TRBJ2-7, the V gene TRBV29-1; the TRBD1 assignment by TCRdb is unverifiable without DNA. Germline V gene data show CDR1 as SQVTM and CDR2 as ANQGSEA. This CDR3 region has 13 residues. The CDR3 loop reads CSVGGQGAYEQYF.

Frequency places this clonotype as medium-sized (0.01 to 0.1%). The rearrangement links TRBV7-9 to TRBJ1-2. The CDR3 loop spans 13 amino acids. Per germline, CDR1 SEHNR and CDR2 FQNEAQ (reference sequence). The CDR3 sequence: CASSLAEVFGYTF. Full variable domain (rest looked up from reference TRBV7-9 and TRBJ1-2): DTGVSQNPRHKITKRGQNVTFRCDPISEHNRLYWYRQTLGQGPEFLTYFQNEAQLEKSRLLSDRFSAERPKGSFSTLEIQRTEQGDSAMYLCASSLAEVFGYTFGSGTRLTVV.